The 28 T cell receptor beta chains in this list originate from one sample, sequenced in a study of response to subunit inactivated influenza vaccine. One entry per CDR3 protein, called by TCRdb with MiXCR from the RT-PCR reads. Of 630,000 or so distinct CDR3 sequences in the sample, around a sixth were seen once. The material sequenced was PBMCs from blood, taken 11 to 12 days after vaccination. The origin of the receptors is a man over 45 who received an inactivated influenza vaccine.

This clonotype was detected only a few times. The V call is TRBV5-1, the J call TRBJ1-6, with 10 bases fitting TRBD1. Germline CDR1 reads SGHRS; CDR2 reads YFSETQ. The length of the CDR3 is 15 residues. V shed 4 bases and J 14 bases; nucleotides not matched to a gene: 12. CDR3 coding DNA: TGCGCCAGCAGCACGCGGACAGGGGGACTGGGGGCCCTCCACTTT. This sequence encodes CASSTRTGGLGALHF.

The chain combines TRBV29-1 with TRBJ2-1; 7 nucleotides agree with TRBD2. The V and J ends lost 7 bases and 0 bases, in that order; junction bases with no gene match: 6. This CDR3 has 14 amino acids. Germline assignment: CDR1 SQVTM and CDR2 ANQGSEA. The chain's CDR3 is CSAVGGSSYNEQFF. CDR3 nucleotides: TGCAGCGCGGTCGGGGGGAGCTCCTACAATGAGCAGTTCTTC.

This chain uses TRBV29-1 with TRBJ2-7; no clear D gene. Germline assignment: CDR1 SQVTM and CDR2 ANQGSEA. The CDR3 is 11 amino acids. V dropped 4 bases and J dropped 5 bases, with 9 bases sitting between them. For the CDR3, the DNA is TGCAGCGTTGTTAAGGCCCACGAGCAGTACTTC. The encoded protein is CSVVKAHEQYF.

This rearrangement joins TRBV28 to TRBJ2-5; 9 nucleotides match TRBD1. Trimming removed 3 bases from V and 5 bases from J; junction bases left unmatched: 13. The CDR3 is 17 residues long. Germline lookup yields CDR1 MDHEN and CDR2 SYDVKM. Written as DNA, the CDR3 is TGTGCCAGCAGTTTCGGGACAGGGACGGGGTCTAGGGAGACCCAGTACTTC. Translating gives CASSFGTGTGSRETQYF.

The chain has TRBV29-1 and TRBJ1-1; 9 bases map to TRBD1. Germline CDR1 and CDR2: SQVTM and ANQGSEA. V dropped 7 bases and J dropped 3; count of bases not matched to a gene: 3. This CDR3 has 12 residues. In nucleotides, the CDR3 is TGCAGCGCGACAGGGGGGTACACTGAAGCTTTCTTT. Amino acid sequence: CSATGGYTEAFF.

This clonotype was observed at least ten times. Its ends do not fully match the called genes, so a read error is possible. The chain employs TRBV3-1 and TRBJ2-5; D gene ambiguous. The CDR3 is 13 residues long. Germline-derived CDR1 and CDR2 are LGHDT and YNNKEL (reference sequence). DNA of the CDR3: TGCGCCAGCAGCCAAGGGCTACAAGAGACCCAGTACTTC. Translated: CASSQGLQETQYF.

The chain employs TRBV27 and TRBJ2-5; 8 nucleotides align to TRBD1. The germline V gene encodes CDR1 MNHEY and CDR2 SMNVEV (reference sequence). This CDR3 spans 14 amino acids. Trimming at V came to 8 bases and at J to 5 bases, leaving 10 bases not matched to a gene. CDR3 region: CASGVTGEMETQYF. The CDR3 bases are TGTGCCAGCGGTGTGACAGGGGAGATGGAGACCCAGTACTTC.

The chain has TRBV6-1 and TRBJ1-2; D gene uncertain. From germline, CDR1 is MNHNS and CDR2 SASEGT. The CDR3 is made up of 18 amino acids. V was clipped by 6 bases and J by 4 bases, with 27 bases between them. This chain's CDR3 is CASRPTQREGWRGYGYTF. DNA for the CDR3: TGTGCCAGCAGACCTACCCAGCGTGAGGGTTGGCGTGGCTATGGCTACACCTTC.

V and J are TRBV15 and TRBJ1-5, with D possibly being TRBD1 (6 bases). Germline V gene data show CDR1 as LNHNV and CDR2 as YYDKDF (reference sequence). The length of the CDR3 is 15 residues. V gave up 1 base and J gave up 4 bases, with 11 bases separating them. The CDR3 region has the DNA TGTGCCACCAGCAGAGTCGGGGGCGGAAATCAGCCCCAGCATTTT. Translation: CATSRVGGGNQPQHF.

A few counts support this clonotype. The V call is TRBV29-1, the J call TRBJ2-3; no reliable D call. V was clipped by 3 bases and J by 3 bases, with 10 bases between them. Germline V gives CDR1 SQVTM, CDR2 ANQGSEA. The CDR3 spans 13 residues. The CDR3, as DNA: TGCAGCGTTGAGTCCCGACTGACAGATACGCAGTATTTT. Its translation is CSVESRLTDTQYF.

V is TRBV29-1 and J is TRBJ2-3; 7 bases are a match to TRBD2. J lost 4 bases, V lost 3 bases, and 7 bases had no gene match. CDR3 length: 14 residues. Germline V lookup: CDR1 SQVTM, CDR2 ANQGSEA. For the CDR3, the DNA is TGCAGCGTTGAGGGGCCAGGGAGGGCAGATACGCAGTATTTT. Its translation is CSVEGPGRADTQYF.

There are a few counts of this clonotype. Germline is not matched at one junction end, which may reflect a read error. The chain links TRBV4-2 to TRBJ2-7; 9 bases fit TRBD1. The germline gives CDR1 LGHNA, CDR2 YNFKEQ. The CDR3 runs 13 residues. CDR3 sequence: CASSQPTGGLRTF. As DNA, the CDR3 is TGTGCCAGCAGCCAGCCCACAGGGGGCCTGCGGACCTTC.

This chain connects TRBV28 to TRBJ2-7; 9 nucleotides align to TRBD1. Germline V gene sequence: CDR1 MDHEN, CDR2 SYDVKM. This CDR3 has 15 residues. With V trimmed by 4 bases and J by 3 bases, 7 bases remained unmatched. The CDR3 region is CASSSLGQGLYEQYF. Here the CDR3 DNA reads TGTGCCAGCAGTTCCTTGGGACAGGGACTCTACGAGCAGTACTTC.

There are a few counts of this clonotype. This chain links TRBV29-1 with TRBJ1-4, with 7 positions matching TRBD1. This CDR3 region has 13 residues. The V gene's germline CDR1 is SQVTM and CDR2 ANQGSEA. The J segment lost 6 bases and the V segment lost 3 bases, leaving 4 bases of the junction unmatched. CDR3 sequence reads: CSVENRGDEKLFF. The DNA for the CDR3 is TGCAGCGTTGAGAACAGGGGCGATGAAAAACTGTTTTTT.

The chain combines TRBV6-5 with TRBJ2-3; D is possibly TRBD2 (5 bases). CDR1 is MNHEY and CDR2 is SVGAGI in the germline V gene. Trimming removed 0 bases from V and 3 bases from J, with 13 bases in between. The CDR3 sequence is 16 residues long. CDR3 protein: CASSYSKEDRTDTQYF. CDR3 in DNA: TGTGCCAGCAGTTACTCGAAGGAGGATAGGACAGATACGCAGTATTTT.

The chain employs TRBV6-2 or TRBV6-3 and TRBJ2-7; TRBD2 aligns across 9 bases. Germline trimming cut 2 bases from V and 4 bases from J; bases unmatched to any gene: 12. The CDR3 sequence is 17 residues long. CDR1 MNHEY and CDR2 SVGEGT come from the germline V gene. In DNA form, the CDR3 reads TGTGCCAGCAGTTACGCGAGTCCGGGACTAGCCTTTTACGAGCAGTACTTC. This gives the protein CASSYASPGLAFYEQYF.

This chain joins TRBV13 and TRBJ1-1; weak D call: TRBD1 (6 bases). Trimming cost V 5 bases and J 10 bases, with 17 bases left between them. The CDR3 sequence is 13 residues long. Germline loops: CDR1 PRHDT, CDR2 FYEKMQ (reference sequence). As DNA, the CDR3 is TGTGCCAGCAGCCCACCGCGGGGGGCAAGAGCTTTCTTT. Protein product: CASSPPRGARAFF.

This clonotype was seen only a few times. This chain's CDR3 is CASSLGDRGSFQPQHF. DNA for the CDR3: TGTGCCAGCAGCTTAGGGGACAGGGGGTCTTTTCAGCCCCAGCATTTT. This chain uses TRBV7-9 with TRBJ1-5; 11 bases map to TRBD1. Trimming removed 1 base from V and 6 bases from J; junction bases left unmatched: 5. CDR3 length: 16 amino acids. The V gene's germline CDR1 is SEHNR and CDR2 FQNEAQ (reference sequence).

A few counts support this clonotype. The chain combines TRBV15 with TRBJ2-7; tentative D call: TRBD1 (5 bases). Looked up from germline, CDR1 is LNHNV and CDR2 is YYDKDF (reference sequence). CDR3 length: 15 amino acids. The V end was cut by 0 bases, the J end by 1 base, with 10 bases between. CDR3 amino acids: CATSRDLGASYEQYF. CDR3 coding DNA: TGTGCCACCAGCAGAGATCTTGGGGCATCCTACGAGCAGTACTTC.

This clonotype occurred a few times. The chain employs TRBV20-1 and TRBJ1-5; unclear D gene. V was trimmed by 2 bases and J by 4 bases, leaving 18 bases between them. Per germline, CDR1 DFQATT and CDR2 SNEGSKA (reference sequence). The CDR3 length is 16 residues. The CDR3: CSARPADKDPNQPQHF. DNA for the CDR3: TGCAGTGCTAGACCTGCCGATAAGGACCCAAATCAGCCCCAGCATTTT.

This chain uses TRBV28 with TRBJ1-2; a weak D match, TRBD1 (6 bases). Germline-derived CDR1 and CDR2 are MDHEN and SYDVKM. Deletions cut 8 bases from V and 0 bases from J, with 19 bases between. CDR3 size: 16 residues. For the CDR3, the DNA is TGTGCCAGCTCTGGACAGTCCCGCGAGGCTAACTATGGCTACACCTTC. It translates to CASSGQSREANYGYTF.

This clonotype has just a few counts. The chain couples TRBV20-1 to TRBJ2-7; a weak D match, TRBD2 (5 bases). This CDR3 has 15 amino acids. Germline assignment: CDR1 DFQATT and CDR2 SNEGSKA (reference sequence). Between the trimmed V and J ends, which lost 5 bases and 5 bases, there was a span of 22 bases. This chain's CDR3 is CSAPAGGWRTNEQYF. The CDR3 bases are TGCAGTGCTCCAGCCGGCGGGTGGAGAACGAACGAGCAGTACTTC.

The rearrangement uses TRBV5-5 and TRBJ2-5; TRBD2 matches at 11 bases. The CDR3 loop spans 15 amino acids. V lost 3 bases and J lost 4; bases outside the gene matches: 5. Per germline, CDR1 SGHKS and CDR2 YYEKEE (reference sequence). CDR3 DNA: TGTGCCAGCAGCTATGCACTAGCGGGAGTAGAGACCCAGTACTTC. Amino acid sequence: CASSYALAGVETQYF.

Comments on this clonotype: A clone one base away is much larger, so this may be a read error. The chain combines TRBV29-1 with TRBJ2-1; 7 bases match TRBD2. This CDR3 has 12 residues. Germline CDR1 reads SQVTM; CDR2 reads ANQGSEA. Losses at the gene ends were 4 bases for V and 10 bases for J; bases not matched to a gene: 7. The CDR3 nucleotides are TGCAGCGTTGCGGCGGGAGCTTCGGAGCAGTTCTTC. Translating it yields CSVAAGASEQFF.

This clonotype was seen repeatedly, ten times or more. As DNA, the CDR3 is TGTGCCAGCAGCTTAGGGGTGGCGGGAGGCTACGAGCAGTACTTC. Its protein is CASSLGVAGGYEQYF. The chain combines TRBV7-2 with TRBJ2-7; the match to TRBD2 covers 8 bases. From germline, CDR1 is SGHTA and CDR2 FQGNSA. The CDR3 contains 15 residues. V was clipped by 1 base and J by 3 bases; unmatched bases: 5.

This clonotype was picked up a small number of times. V and J are TRBV7-2 and TRBJ2-7; 7 nucleotides match TRBD2. After removal of 1 base from V and 3 bases from J, the junction contained 6 bases not matched to a gene. CDR1 is SGHTA, CDR2 FQGNSA, per germline. The CDR3 covers 15 residues. The CDR3 coding sequence is TGTGCCAGCAGCTTAGTTTCCGCGGGAGACTACGAGCAGTACTTC. Translating gives CASSLVSAGDYEQYF.

This clonotype was observed a few times. This chain uses TRBV4-1 with TRBJ2-2; D unclear. There are 19 residues in the CDR3. Trimming cost V 2 bases and J 2 bases, with 21 bases left between them. Germline CDR1 reads MGHRA; CDR2 reads YSYEKL. The CDR3: CASSQKGRLVPLNTGELFF. CDR3 bases: TGCGCCAGCAGCCAAAAAGGTCGGCTGGTACCTTTAAACACCGGGGAGCTGTTTTTT.

This clonotype was picked up a small number of times. The gene calls are TRBV27 and TRBJ2-5; a possible D gene is TRBD2 (7 bases). Per the germline V gene, CDR1 is MNHEY and CDR2 is SMNVEV (reference sequence). CDR3 length: 15 amino acids. Trimming removed 6 bases at V and 5 bases at J, with 19 bases between. The CDR3 region is CASRVVGGQGETQYF. The CDR3 bases are TGTGCCAGCAGAGTCGTGGGGGGGCAAGGGGAGACCCAGTACTTC.